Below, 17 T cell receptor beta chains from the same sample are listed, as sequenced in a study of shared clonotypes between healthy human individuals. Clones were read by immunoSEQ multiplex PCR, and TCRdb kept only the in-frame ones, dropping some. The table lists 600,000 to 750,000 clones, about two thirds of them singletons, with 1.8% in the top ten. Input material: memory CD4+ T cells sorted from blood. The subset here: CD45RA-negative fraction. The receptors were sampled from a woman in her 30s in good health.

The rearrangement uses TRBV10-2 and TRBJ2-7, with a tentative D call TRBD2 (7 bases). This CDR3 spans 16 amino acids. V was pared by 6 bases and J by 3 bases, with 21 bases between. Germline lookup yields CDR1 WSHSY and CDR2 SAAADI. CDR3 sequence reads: CASRRGASGENYEQYF. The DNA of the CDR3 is TGCGCCAGCAGGAGGGGGGCTAGCGGAGAAAACTACGAGCAGTACTTC.

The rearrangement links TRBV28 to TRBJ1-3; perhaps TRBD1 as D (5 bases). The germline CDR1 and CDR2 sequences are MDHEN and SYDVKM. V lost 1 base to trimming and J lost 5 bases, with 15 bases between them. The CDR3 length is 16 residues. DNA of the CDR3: TGTGCCAGCAGTTTATCTTCCCCAGGGACGAGAAACACCATATATTTT. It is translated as CASSLSSPGTRNTIYF. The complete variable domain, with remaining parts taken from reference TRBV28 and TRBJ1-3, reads DVKVTQSSRYLVKRTGEKVFLECVQDMDHENMFWYRQDPGLGLRLIYFSYDVKMKEKGDIPEGYSVSREKKERFSLILESASTNQTSMYLCASSLSSPGTRNTIYFGEGSWLTVV.

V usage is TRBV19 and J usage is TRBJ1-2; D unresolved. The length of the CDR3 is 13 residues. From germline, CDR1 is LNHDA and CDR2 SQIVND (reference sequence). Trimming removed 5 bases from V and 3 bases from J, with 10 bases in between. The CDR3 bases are TGTGCCAGTAGTCGGGAACACGACTATGGCTACACCTTC. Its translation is CASSREHDYGYTF.

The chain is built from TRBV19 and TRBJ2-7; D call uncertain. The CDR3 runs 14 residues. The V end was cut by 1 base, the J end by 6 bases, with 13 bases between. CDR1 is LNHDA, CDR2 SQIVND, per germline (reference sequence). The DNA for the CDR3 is TGTGCCAGTAGTATAGGGAGAGGCACTTCCGAGCAGTACTTC. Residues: CASSIGRGTSEQYF.

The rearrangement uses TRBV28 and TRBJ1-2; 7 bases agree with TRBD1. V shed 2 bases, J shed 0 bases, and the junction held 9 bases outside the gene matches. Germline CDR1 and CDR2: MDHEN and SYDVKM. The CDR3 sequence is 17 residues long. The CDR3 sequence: CASSLGPWDSSNYGYTF. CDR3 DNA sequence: TGTGCCAGCAGTTTAGGGCCCTGGGACAGTTCTAACTATGGCTACACCTTC.

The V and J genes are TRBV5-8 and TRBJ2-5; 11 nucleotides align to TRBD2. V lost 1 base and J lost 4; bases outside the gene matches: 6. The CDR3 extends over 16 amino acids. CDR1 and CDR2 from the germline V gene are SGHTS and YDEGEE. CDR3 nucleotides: TGTGCCAGCAGCTTGCGTAGCGGGAGGGCCAGAGAGACCCAGTACTTC. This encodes CASSLRSGRARETQYF.

The CDR3 sequence: CASSRSSGSSYEQYF. In DNA, the CDR3 is TGTGCCAGCAGCCGATCTAGCGGGAGCTCCTACGAGCAGTACTTC. V usage is TRBV5-4 and J usage is TRBJ2-7; 10 bases are a match to TRBD2. This CDR3 comprises 15 residues. Germline-derived CDR1 and CDR2 are SGHNT and YYREEE (reference sequence). With 4 bases clipped from V and 0 bases from J, the junction kept 4 bases outside the gene matches.

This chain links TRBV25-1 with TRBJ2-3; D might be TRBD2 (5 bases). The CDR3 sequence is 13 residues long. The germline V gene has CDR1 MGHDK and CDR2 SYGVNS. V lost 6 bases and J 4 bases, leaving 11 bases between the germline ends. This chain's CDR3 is CASRPPGADTQYF. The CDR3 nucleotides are TGTGCCAGCAGGCCCCCCGGGGCAGATACGCAGTATTTT. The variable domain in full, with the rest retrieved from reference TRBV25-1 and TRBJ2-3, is EADIYQTPRYLVIGTGKKITLECSQTMGHDKMYWYQQDPGMELHLIHYSYGVNSTEKGDLSSESTVSRIRTEHFPLTLESARPSHTSQYLCASRPPGADTQYFGPGTRLTVL.

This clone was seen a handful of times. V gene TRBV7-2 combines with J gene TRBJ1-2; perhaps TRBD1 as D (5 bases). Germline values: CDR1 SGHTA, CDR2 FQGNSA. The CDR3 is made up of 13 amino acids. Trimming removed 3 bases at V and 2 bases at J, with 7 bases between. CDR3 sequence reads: CASSLGVNYGYTF. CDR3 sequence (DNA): TGTGCCAGCAGCTTGGGGGTAAACTATGGCTACACCTTC.

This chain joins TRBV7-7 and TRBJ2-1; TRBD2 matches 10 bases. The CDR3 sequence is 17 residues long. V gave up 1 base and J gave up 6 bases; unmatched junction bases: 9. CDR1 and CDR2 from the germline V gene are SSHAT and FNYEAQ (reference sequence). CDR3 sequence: CASSLVRGLAKLNEQFF. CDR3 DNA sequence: TGTGCCAGCAGCTTAGTCAGGGGACTAGCGAAACTCAATGAGCAGTTCTTC. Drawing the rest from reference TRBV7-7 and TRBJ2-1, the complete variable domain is GAGVSQSPRYKVTKRGQDVTLRCDPISSHATLYWYQQALGQGPEFLTYFNYEAQPDKSGLPSDRFSAERPEGSISTLTIQRTEQRDSAMYRCASSLVRGLAKLNEQFFGPGTRLTVL.

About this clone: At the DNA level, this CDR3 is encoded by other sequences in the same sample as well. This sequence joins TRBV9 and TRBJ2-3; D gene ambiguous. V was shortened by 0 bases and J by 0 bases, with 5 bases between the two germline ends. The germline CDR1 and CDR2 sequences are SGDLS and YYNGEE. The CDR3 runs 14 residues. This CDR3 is CASSVVGSTDTQYF. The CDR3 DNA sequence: TGTGCCAGCAGCGTAGTCGGGAGCACAGATACGCAGTATTTT. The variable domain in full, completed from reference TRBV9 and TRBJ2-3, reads DSGVTQTPKHLITATGQRVTLRCSPRSGDLSVYWYQQSLDQGLQFLIQYYNGEERAKGNILERFSAQQFPDLHSELNLSSLELGDSALYFCASSVVGSTDTQYFGPGTRLTVL.

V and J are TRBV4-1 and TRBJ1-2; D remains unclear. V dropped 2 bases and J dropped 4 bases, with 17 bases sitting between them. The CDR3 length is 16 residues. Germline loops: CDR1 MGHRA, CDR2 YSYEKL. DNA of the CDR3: TGCGCCAGCAGCCAACCGACCCAGGCCCAGTCCTATGGCTACACCTTC. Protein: CASSQPTQAQSYGYTF.

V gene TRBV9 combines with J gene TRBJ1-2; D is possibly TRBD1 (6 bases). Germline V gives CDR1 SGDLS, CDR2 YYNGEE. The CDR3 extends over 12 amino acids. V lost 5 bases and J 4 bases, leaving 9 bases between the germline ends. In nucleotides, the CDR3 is TGTGCCAGCAGTGGGGGCCTCTATGGCTACACCTTC. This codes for CASSGGLYGYTF.

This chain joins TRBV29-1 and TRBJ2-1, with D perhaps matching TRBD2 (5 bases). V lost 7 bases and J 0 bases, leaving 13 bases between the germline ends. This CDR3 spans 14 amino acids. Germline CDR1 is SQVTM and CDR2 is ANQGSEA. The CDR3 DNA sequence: TGCAGCGCAGCCACTAGTAGCTCCTACAATGAGCAGTTCTTC. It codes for CSAATSSSYNEQFF.

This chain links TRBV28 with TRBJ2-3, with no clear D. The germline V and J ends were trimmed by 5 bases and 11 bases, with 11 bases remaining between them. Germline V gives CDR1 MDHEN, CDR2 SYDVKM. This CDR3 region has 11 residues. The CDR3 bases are TGTGCCAGCAGTCGAGAGTGGAGGCAGTATTTT. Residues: CASSREWRQYF.

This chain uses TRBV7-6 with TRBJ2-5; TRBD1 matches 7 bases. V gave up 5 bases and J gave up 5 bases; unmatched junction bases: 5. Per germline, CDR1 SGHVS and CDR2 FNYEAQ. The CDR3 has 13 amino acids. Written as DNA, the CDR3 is TGTGCCAGCAGCCGACAGGGTTGGGAGACCCAGTACTTC. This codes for CASSRQGWETQYF. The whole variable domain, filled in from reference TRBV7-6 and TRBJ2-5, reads GAGVSQSPRYKVTKRGQDVALRCDPISGHVSLYWYRQALGQGPEFLTYFNYEAQQDKSGLPNDRFSAERPEGSISTLTIQRTEQRDSAMYRCASSRQGWETQYFGPGTRLLVL.

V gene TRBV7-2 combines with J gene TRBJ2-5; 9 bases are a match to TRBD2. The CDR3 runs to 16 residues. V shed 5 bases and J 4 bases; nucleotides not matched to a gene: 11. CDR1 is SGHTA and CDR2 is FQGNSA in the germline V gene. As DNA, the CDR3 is TGTGCCAGCAGCCCCGGGGCTAGCGGGAAAGTAGAGACCCAGTACTTC. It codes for CASSPGASGKVETQYF.